The entry below gives a single TCR beta chain sequence along with its context. Its antigen is undetermined. The sample is drawn from a study of T cell responses to AZD1222 COVID-19 vaccine. With 2 bases removed from V and 4 bases from J, the gap between germline ends came to 5 bases. The CDR3 is made up of 12 amino acids. Germline values: CDR1 MNHNS, CDR2 SASEGT. Overall study findings and caveats: Spike-specific TCR breadth rose after two AZD1222 doses, and depth rose as well.

Sequencing used immunoSEQ multiplex PCR; TCRdb keeps in-frame clones, though not all of them. Here the sample spans about 150,000 clones, roughly 90% being singletons. Here the sequenced sample was peripheral blood, taken 28 days after the second AZD1222 dose. This TCR came from an adult who received the AZD1222 COVID-19 vaccine. The chain couples TRBV6-1 to TRBJ1-1; D unresolved. The CDR3: CASSERVTEAFF. CDR3 nucleotide sequence: TGTGCCAGCAGTGAAAGGGTCACTGAAGCTTTCTTT.